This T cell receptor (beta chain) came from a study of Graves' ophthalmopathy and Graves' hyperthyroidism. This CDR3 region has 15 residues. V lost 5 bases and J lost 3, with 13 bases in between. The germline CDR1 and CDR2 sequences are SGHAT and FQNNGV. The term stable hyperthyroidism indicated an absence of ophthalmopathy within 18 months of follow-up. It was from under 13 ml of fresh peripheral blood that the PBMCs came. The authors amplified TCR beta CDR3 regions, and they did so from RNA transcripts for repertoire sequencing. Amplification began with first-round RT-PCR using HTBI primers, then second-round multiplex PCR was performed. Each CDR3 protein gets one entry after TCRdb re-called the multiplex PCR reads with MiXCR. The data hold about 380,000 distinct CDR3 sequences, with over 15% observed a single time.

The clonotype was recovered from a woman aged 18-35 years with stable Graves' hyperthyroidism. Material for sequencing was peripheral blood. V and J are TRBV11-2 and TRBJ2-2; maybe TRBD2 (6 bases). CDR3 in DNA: TGTGCCAGCAGCCCGGGCGGGGCGGACACCGGGGAGCTGTTTTTT. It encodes CASSPGGADTGELFF.